Following are 16 T cell receptor beta chains from one sample sequenced in a study of identical twins. TCRdb ran MiXCR on the 5' RACE reads and lists one entry per CDR3 protein. The sample includes 1.5 million to 2 million distinct CDR3 sequences, less than 35% of them seen just once. Sequences were obtained from cord blood. All receptors derive from a newborn girl in good health.

The chain couples TRBV15 to TRBJ1-4; tentatively, D is TRBD1 (5 bases). V was cut by 1 base and J by 0 bases, with 9 bases left in between. CDR1 and CDR2 (germline): LNHNV, YYDKDF (reference sequence). The CDR3 spans 16 residues. CDR3 sequence (DNA): TGTGCCACCAGCAGAGTGGGAGGGGCAACTAATGAAAAACTGTTTTTT. It is translated as CATSRVGGATNEKLFF. The full variable domain, in which reference TRBV15 and TRBJ1-4 provide the parts outside the CDR3, is DAMVIQNPRYQVTQFGKPVTLSCSQTLNHNVMYWYQQKSSQAPKLLFHYYDKDFNNEADTPDNFQSRRPNTSFCFLDIRSPGLGDTAMYLCATSRVGGATNEKLFFGSGTQLSVL.

In its sample, this clonotype was seen a few times. V gene TRBV29-1 combines with J gene TRBJ1-2; 9 bases match TRBD1. CDR1 SQVTM and CDR2 ANQGSEA come from the germline V gene. V dropped 3 bases and J dropped 3; count of bases not matched to a gene: 11. This CDR3 is built from 16 residues. As DNA, the CDR3 is TGCAGCGTTGACCCCTTTCGACAGGGGGGCGACTATGGCTACACCTTC. Protein sequence: CSVDPFRQGGDYGYTF.

The chain recombines TRBV29-1 with TRBJ1-5, with a possible D match to TRBD1 (5 bases). The CDR3 contains 13 residues. CDR1 SQVTM and CDR2 ANQGSEA come from the germline V gene. V was trimmed by 4 bases and J by 5 bases, leaving 12 bases between them. CDR3 nucleotides: TGCAGCGTTGCCCTTAGGGGAGATCAGCCCCAGCATTTT. Protein sequence: CSVALRGDQPQHF.

The chain is built from TRBV6-1 and TRBJ1-1, with D possibly being TRBD1 (6 bases). Deletions cut 3 bases from V and 4 bases from J, with 21 bases between. The germline V gene has CDR1 MNHNS and CDR2 SASEGT. This CDR3 is built from 17 residues. The CDR3 DNA sequence: TGTGCCAGCAGTGACCCATTGGACAGCTCCGTATCCACTGAAGCTTTCTTT. Amino acids: CASSDPLDSSVSTEAFF.

J is TRBJ2-1 and V is TRBV9; D may be TRBD2 (6 bases). CDR1 is SGDLS and CDR2 is YYNGEE in the germline V gene. This CDR3 is 15 amino acids long. V was shortened by 3 bases and J by 2 bases, with 12 bases between the two germline ends. The CDR3 sequence is CASSGSGKTYNEQFF. The CDR3 DNA reads as TGTGCCAGCAGCGGTAGCGGAAAAACCTACAATGAGCAGTTCTTC.

The rearrangement joins TRBV12-3 or TRBV12-4 to TRBJ1-1; no clear D gene. Trimming removed 4 bases from V and 3 bases from J, with 12 bases in between. The CDR3 consists of 14 residues. The CDR3 DNA reads as TGTGCCAGCAGTTCCGCCCACGGGTACACTGAAGCTTTCTTT. Its translation: CASSSAHGYTEAFF.

A few counts support this clonotype. The chain employs TRBV18 and TRBJ1-1; no clear D. Trimming stripped 1 base from V and 1 base from J, with 4 bases between. The length of the CDR3 is 13 residues. Germline V gene lookup returns CDR1 KGHSH and CDR2 LQKENI. CDR3 DNA: TGTGCCAGCTCACCACAACAGAACACTGAAGCTTTCTTT. Translating gives CASSPQQNTEAFF.

The chain couples TRBV20-1 to TRBJ2-1; TRBD1 might be the D (5 bases). Trimming stripped 5 bases from V and 8 bases from J, with 10 bases between. The CDR3 is 11 amino acids. The germline V gene has CDR1 DFQATT and CDR2 SNEGSKA (reference sequence). CDR3 sequence (DNA): TGCAGTGCTGGGCAGGGCGATGAGCAGTTCTTC. Protein sequence: CSAGQGDEQFF.

This clonotype was detected only once. This sequence may be a read error, since a much larger clone differs from it by one base. The chain couples TRBV2 to TRBJ1-2; 7 bases are shared with TRBD1. Germline CDR1 reads SNHLY; CDR2 reads FYNNEI. This CDR3 is built from 14 residues. J was trimmed by 4 bases and V by 1 base; bases with no gene match: 3. In nucleotides, the CDR3 is TGTGCCAGCAGTGAAGGGGCAGGGGGCTATGGCTACACCTTC. This encodes CASSEGAGGYGYTF.

This clonotype has only one observation. This sequence joins TRBV10-3 and TRBJ2-7; 9 bases match TRBD2. J lost 7 bases, V lost 3 bases, and 10 bases had no gene match. The CDR3 sequence is 15 residues long. Germline lookup yields CDR1 ENHRY and CDR2 SYGVKD. CDR3 amino acids: CAISEEREVNNEQYF. DNA for the CDR3: TGTGCCATCAGTGAAGAGCGGGAGGTGAACAATGAGCAGTACTTC.

V is TRBV6-5 and J is TRBJ2-5; D is perhaps TRBD2 (6 bases). This CDR3 contains 16 residues. V gave up 0 bases and J gave up 11 bases, with 22 bases separating them. Germline V gene lookup returns CDR1 MNHEY and CDR2 SVGAGI. CDR3 sequence (DNA): TGTGCCAGCAGTTACTCGAACCCGGGAGAACCCAATGAGCAGTACTTC. This encodes CASSYSNPGEPNEQYF.

This clonotype was picked up a small number of times. The chain links TRBV20-1 to TRBJ1-1, with a possible D match to TRBD1 (6 bases). The V end was cut by 0 bases, the J end by 1 base, with 6 bases between. CDR1 and CDR2 (germline): DFQATT, SNEGSKA (reference sequence). CDR3 size: 13 residues. In DNA form, the CDR3 reads TGCAGTGCTAGAGAACAGGGGAACACTGAAGCTTTCTTT. This codes for CSAREQGNTEAFF.

In this sample, this clonotype turned up a few times. The chain recombines TRBV12-3 or TRBV12-4 with TRBJ2-5; 14 nucleotides match TRBD2. This CDR3 comprises 17 residues. J lost 4 bases, V lost 4 bases, and 8 bases had no gene match. The CDR3 nucleotides are TGTGCCAGCAGTTCCCGACTAGCGGGAGGGTATAGAGAGACCCAGTACTTC. It yields the protein CASSSRLAGGYRETQYF.

Ten or more counts support this clonotype. The V call is TRBV28, the J call TRBJ2-7; 9 bases map to TRBD1. CDR3 size: 14 residues. Germline-derived CDR1 and CDR2 are MDHEN and SYDVKM. Germline trimming cut 2 bases from V and 4 bases from J; bases unmatched to any gene: 3. The CDR3 bases are TGTGCCAGCAGTTTAACAGGGGGCGCGTACGAGCAGTACTTC. Translation gives CASSLTGGAYEQYF.

This clonotype was found once. The DNA for the CDR3 is TGTGCCAGCAAAGGAACTAGCGCAGAAGAGACCCAGTACTTC. Translated, it gives CASKGTSAEETQYF. V usage is TRBV12-3 or TRBV12-4 and J usage is TRBJ2-5; 7 positions agree with TRBD2. CDR3 length: 14 residues. The ends lost 7 bases at V and 3 bases at J; junction bases unmatched: 8.

This clonotype was found a few times. The gene calls are TRBV7-9 and TRBJ1-4, with 9 bases identical to TRBD1. Germline CDR1 and CDR2: SEHNR and FQNEAQ (reference sequence). This CDR3 is 14 amino acids long. The V and J ends lost 2 bases and 8 bases, in that order; junction bases with no gene match: 3. The CDR3: CASSLRDRDEKLFF. Here the CDR3 DNA reads TGTGCCAGCAGCTTAAGGGACAGGGACGAAAAACTGTTTTTT.